The clone carrying this TCR beta chain was seen repeatedly, ten times or more. Antigen unknown. Documented time point: persistent/refractory GD, antithyroid drugs over 5 years with positive TRAb. From PBMCs, RNA was extracted and then used to make the TCR library. Assembly of TCR beta libraries relied on iRepertoire HTBI primers together with Arm-PCR of CDR3 regions. A single record per CDR3 protein comes from TCRdb applying MiXCR to the multiplex PCR reads. The data show fewer than 400,000 distinct CDR3 sequences, around 21% seen once. The data originate from a study of regulatory T cells in long-lasting Graves disease. Per the germline V gene, CDR1 is MNHEY and CDR2 is SMNVEV (reference sequence). The CDR3 sequence is 14 residues long. The V gene lost 5 bases and the J gene lost 4 bases, with 14 bases spanning the gap. Points from the study as a whole: Persistent disease showed a preference for TRBV28, TRBJ1-2 and TRBJ2-5.

This TCR derives from a female donor with Graves disease. The gene calls are TRBV27 and TRBJ1-1; the D gene is possibly TRBD1 (5 bases). Source: peripheral blood mononuclear cells (PBMCs), taken when the disease was refractory, from a patient treated with antithyroid drugs. The DNA for the CDR3 is TGTGCCAGCAGTGGCAGAGGGGCGGGCACTGAAGCTTTCTTT. It codes for CASSGRGAGTEAFF.